These 23 T cell receptor beta chains were sequenced from one sample in a study of spatial heterogeneity in lung cancer. Study-level results: How many expanded intratumoral alpha and beta TCRs were present tracked the tumor mutation count, which was a count of nonsynonymous mutations.

This sample's time point: sample taken at primary tumor resection. One entry per CDR3 protein, called by TCRdb with MiXCR from the 5' RACE reads. The sample gives a few thousand distinct CDR3 sequences, about 4.9% of which show up once; roughly 25% is in the top ten. These TCRs are of unknown antigen specificity. The material was lung tumor tissue, obtained at surgery. The origin of the receptors is a male donor with early-stage non-small cell lung cancer.

This clonotype was found many times. The library was built for alpha chains, so this beta chain is an off-target read and its size means little. The rearrangement links TRBV7-2 to TRBJ1-2; the D gene is possibly TRBD1 (5 bases). V lost 2 bases to trimming and J lost 4 bases, with 14 bases between them. This CDR3 region has 15 residues. Germline lookup yields CDR1 SGHTA and CDR2 FQGNSA. CDR3 residues: CASSLTPGAIYGYTF. The DNA for the CDR3 is TGTGCCAGCAGCTTAACCCCCGGGGCGATCTATGGCTACACCTTC.

In its sample, this clonotype was seen many times. This beta chain is a stray read from a library made for alpha chains; its abundance is not meaningful. V and J are TRBV18 and TRBJ2-2; either TRBD1 or TRBD2 may fit D (5 bases each). V lost 5 bases and J 6 bases, leaving 19 bases between the germline ends. The CDR3 runs to 16 residues. Per the germline V gene, CDR1 is KGHSH and CDR2 is LQKENI. CDR3: CASSSFRERSSGELFF. Written as DNA, the CDR3 is TGTGCCAGCTCATCATTCAGGGAGCGTTCGTCCGGGGAGCTGTTTTTT.

Judged by abundance, this clonotype is medium-sized. Within a library made for alpha chains, this beta chain is off target, and its count is uninformative. J is TRBJ2-7 and V is TRBV20-1; TRBD2 agrees at 13 bases. The germline V gene has CDR1 DFQATT and CDR2 SNEGSKA (reference sequence). V was clipped by 6 bases and J by 3 bases; unmatched bases: 11. The CDR3 runs 16 residues. The CDR3 nucleotides read TGCAGTGCCTCGCCGGGGACTAGCGGGGTTTACTACGAGCAGTACTTC. Its translation: CSASPGTSGVYYEQYF.

This clonotype was observed at least ten times. Being off target in a library aimed at alpha chains, this beta chain has a size of little meaning. V gene TRBV10-3 combines with J gene TRBJ1-1; 9 bases are a match to TRBD1. V lost 6 bases, J lost 3 bases, and 8 bases stayed unmatched. Per germline, CDR1 ENHRY and CDR2 SYGVKD. This CDR3 contains 15 residues. CDR3 amino acids: CAIRRDRERDTEAFF. For the CDR3, the DNA is TGTGCCATCAGAAGGGACAGGGAACGCGACACTGAAGCTTTCTTT.

This clonotype is labeled medium-sized. This beta chain is an off-target read within a library intended for alpha chains, so its frequency means little. CDR3 nucleotide sequence: TGCGCCAGCAGCTTGGCAAGGAGCTCCTACGAGCAGTACTTC. Encoded protein: CASSLARSSYEQYF. V usage is TRBV5-1 and J usage is TRBJ2-7; D is unresolved. The CDR3 has 14 residues. Germline CDR1 and CDR2: SGHRS and YFSETQ. V lost 0 bases, J lost 0 bases, and 7 bases lay in between.

This clonotype came up many times. This beta chain came through as a stray read in a library set up for alpha chains, and its size says little. The chain uses TRBV5-1 and TRBJ2-5; no definite D call. The germline gives CDR1 SGHRS, CDR2 YFSETQ. Trimming took off 1 base at V and 5 bases at J, with 9 bases between the two ends. This CDR3 contains 13 residues. The CDR3 DNA reads as TGCGCCAGCAGCTTGCGCGAAACGGAGACCCAGTACTTC. This translates into CASSLRETETQYF. The full variable domain, completed using reference TRBV5-1 and TRBJ2-5, is KAGVTQTPRYLIKTRGQQVTLSCSPISGHRSVSWYQQTPGQGLQFLFEYFSETQRNKGNFPGRFSGRQFSNSRSEMNVSTLELGDSALYLCASSLRETETQYFGPGTRLLVL.

This clonotype was recorded many times. This beta chain represents an off-target read in a library built for alpha chains; its size is of limited meaning. The rearrangement uses TRBV12-3 or TRBV12-4 and TRBJ1-1; D unclear. The CDR3 sequence is 14 residues long. Trimming cost V 5 bases and J 3 bases, with 13 bases left between them. The CDR3 protein is CASSRGRGYTEAFF. CDR3 DNA sequence: TGTGCCAGCAGTCGCGGACGGGGATACACTGAAGCTTTCTTT.

Many counts were recorded for this clonotype. This beta chain turned up in a library designed for alpha chains; as an off-target read, its abundance says little. This sequence joins TRBV4-3 and TRBJ1-2; 8 nucleotides align to TRBD1. The CDR3 has 16 amino acids. Trimming took 0 bases from V and 4 from J; bases not matched to a gene: 7. Germline V gene sequence: CDR1 LGHNA, CDR2 YSLEER. This CDR3 reads CASSQDRGQDFYGYTF. The CDR3 region has the DNA TGCGCCAGCAGCCAAGATAGGGGACAGGACTTCTATGGCTACACCTTC.

About this clonotype itself: Because the library targeted alpha chains, this beta chain is an off-target read whose size means little. CDR3 DNA sequence: TGCAGTGCTAGGGGAGGGCCCTACGAGCAGTACTTC. Translated: CSARGGPYEQYF. The chain joins TRBV20-1 to TRBJ2-7; TRBD2 agrees at 7 bases. V lost 3 bases, J lost 2 bases, and 1 base stayed unmatched. CDR1 is DFQATT and CDR2 is SNEGSKA in the germline V gene (reference sequence). The CDR3 runs 12 residues.

This clonotype was counted ten times or more. Because the library targeted alpha chains, this beta chain is an off-target read whose size means little. The V and J genes are TRBV5-4 and TRBJ2-5; D possibly corresponds to TRBD2 (6 bases). Trimming took off 2 bases at V and 0 bases at J, with 8 bases between the two ends. Looked up from germline, CDR1 is SGHNT and CDR2 is YYREEE (reference sequence). This CDR3 region has 14 residues. CDR3 in DNA: TGTGCCAGCAGCTTCGCGGGGAACCAAGAGACCCAGTACTTC. Encoded protein: CASSFAGNQETQYF.

This clonotype was seen a handful of times. Found in a library prepared for alpha chains, this beta chain is an off-target read, and its abundance has little meaning. The chain joins TRBV19 to TRBJ2-2; 9 bases map to TRBD1. Germline assignment: CDR1 LNHDA and CDR2 SQIVND (reference sequence). This CDR3 is built from 14 residues. Losses at the gene ends were 7 bases for V and 4 bases for J; bases not matched to a gene: 4. CDR3: CASIGTGITGELFF. In DNA form, the CDR3 reads TGTGCCAGTATTGGGACAGGGATCACCGGGGAGCTGTTTTTT.

This clonotype is labeled as medium-sized. Found in a library prepared for alpha chains, this beta chain is an off-target read, and its abundance has little meaning. This chain connects TRBV29-1 to TRBJ1-1, with 9 bases lining up with TRBD1. V was clipped by 2 bases and J by 5 bases; unmatched bases: 6. The CDR3 runs to 14 residues. Germline V gene sequence: CDR1 SQVTM, CDR2 ANQGSEA. CDR3 sequence (DNA): TGCAGCGTTGAATTGGGGACAGGGCGGACTGAAGCTTTCTTT. The encoded protein is CSVELGTGRTEAFF.

In its sample, this clonotype was seen many times. A library prepared for alpha chains yielded this beta chain as an off-target read; its size is of little meaning. The chain couples TRBV3-1 to TRBJ1-4; D remains unclear. Germline V CDR1 and CDR2: LGHDT, YNNKEL (reference sequence). Trimming shortened V by 0 bases and J by 4 bases, and 6 bases separated the two germline ends. The CDR3 totals 14 residues. CDR3 coding DNA: TGTGCCAGCAGCCAAGACAGCCTTAATGAAAAACTGTTTTTT. It specifies CASSQDSLNEKLFF.

This clonotype was seen ten or more times. This beta chain is an off-target read within a library intended for alpha chains, so its frequency means little. The chain employs TRBV6-2 or TRBV6-3 and TRBJ2-2; maybe TRBD2 (5 bases). This CDR3 is built from 15 residues. The germline V and J ends were trimmed by 2 bases and 0 bases, with 7 bases remaining between them. Per the germline V gene, CDR1 is MNHEY and CDR2 is SVGEGT. As DNA, the CDR3 is TGTGCCAGCAGTTACGAGGGCGCGAACACCGGGGAGCTGTTTTTT. It is translated as CASSYEGANTGELFF.

In its sample, this clonotype is medium-sized (0.01 to 0.1%). This beta chain is a stray read from a library made for alpha chains; its abundance is not meaningful. For the CDR3, the DNA is TGTGCCAGCAGCTTGGACGCAGGGGGCCTCGATTCACCCCTCCACTTT. It encodes CASSLDAGGLDSPLHF. The V call is TRBV5-6, the J call TRBJ1-6; 8 nucleotides agree with TRBD1. Germline trimming cut 0 bases from V and 8 bases from J; bases unmatched to any gene: 7. The CDR3 is made up of 16 amino acids. CDR1 and CDR2 from the germline V gene are SGHDT and YYEEEE.

Of note for this clonotype: The library was designed around alpha chains, so this beta chain is a stray read whose abundance carries little weight. The chain couples TRBV5-1 to TRBJ2-5; D possibly corresponds to TRBD2 (5 bases). This CDR3 spans 12 amino acids. Germline CDR1 reads SGHRS; CDR2 reads YFSETQ. The V end was cut by 4 bases, the J end by 5 bases, with 9 bases between. For the CDR3, the DNA is TGCGCCAGCAGCCCCCCGGGGGAGACCCAGTACTTC. This translates into CASSPPGETQYF. The whole variable domain, filled in from reference TRBV5-1 and TRBJ2-5, reads KAGVTQTPRYLIKTRGQQVTLSCSPISGHRSVSWYQQTPGQGLQFLFEYFSETQRNKGNFPGRFSGRQFSNSRSEMNVSTLELGDSALYLCASSPPGETQYFGPGTRLLVL.

This clonotype has at least ten counts. Because this beta chain is a stray read in a library intended to capture alpha chains, its abundance should not be given much weight. The chain couples TRBV7-9 to TRBJ2-7; tentatively, D is TRBD1 (6 bases). This CDR3 comprises 15 residues. Germline assignment: CDR1 SEHNR and CDR2 FQNEAQ (reference sequence). Trimming removed 5 bases from V and 2 bases from J, with 16 bases in between. The CDR3 spells CASSRPTGDPYEQYF. In nucleotides, the CDR3 is TGTGCCAGCAGCCGGCCGACAGGAGATCCCTACGAGCAGTACTTC.

Many counts were recorded for this clonotype. A library made for alpha chains picked up this beta chain off target, so its size means little. J is TRBJ2-3 and V is TRBV5-1; 8 nucleotides line up with TRBD2. Germline CDR1 is SGHRS and CDR2 is YFSETQ. The CDR3 length is 16 residues. J was trimmed by 2 bases and V by 0 bases; bases with no gene match: 5. This CDR3 is CASSLATSGFTDTQYF. DNA of the CDR3: TGCGCCAGCAGCTTGGCTACTAGCGGTTTCACAGATACGCAGTATTTT. The whole variable domain, remainder taken from reference TRBV5-1 and TRBJ2-3, is KAGVTQTPRYLIKTRGQQVTLSCSPISGHRSVSWYQQTPGQGLQFLFEYFSETQRNKGNFPGRFSGRQFSNSRSEMNVSTLELGDSALYLCASSLATSGFTDTQYFGPGTRLTVL.

This clonotype is deemed medium-sized (0.01 to 0.1%). Since it is a stray read in a library aimed at alpha chains, this beta chain has a size that is not meaningful. The V gene is TRBV25-1, the J gene TRBJ2-7; 11 bases are a match to TRBD2. V lost 4 bases, J lost 1 base, and 3 bases stayed unmatched. In germline, CDR1 is MGHDK, CDR2 SYGVNS. The CDR3 runs 15 residues. Here the CDR3 DNA reads TGTGCCAGCAGTGCCCTAGCGGGAGGTTCCTACGAGCAGTACTTC. Translation gives CASSALAGGSYEQYF.

This clonotype was seen ten or more times. This beta chain represents an off-target read in a library built for alpha chains; its size is of limited meaning. The rearrangement links TRBV7-8 to TRBJ2-1; D unresolved. Trimming cost V 3 bases and J 0 bases, with 21 bases left between them. The CDR3 extends over 19 amino acids. Looked up from germline, CDR1 is SGHVS and CDR2 is FQNEAQ. The CDR3 bases are TGTGCCAGCAGCTTGGTTACCCTACTACGCCCTAGCTCCTACAATGAGCAGTTCTTC. Translated, it gives CASSLVTLLRPSSYNEQFF.

This clonotype was detected many times. This beta chain lies outside the target of a library built for alpha chains; its clone size means little. The chain carries TRBV20-1 and TRBJ2-6; D might be TRBD2 (5 bases). V lost 5 bases and J 4 bases, leaving 18 bases between the germline ends. Germline V gives CDR1 DFQATT, CDR2 SNEGSKA (reference sequence). The CDR3 is made up of 16 amino acids. The CDR3 reads CSALGLRTSGANVLTF. CDR3 DNA: TGCAGTGCTCTTGGACTCAGGACCTCCGGGGCCAACGTCCTGACTTTC.

This clonotype qualifies as medium-sized (0.01 to 0.1%). This beta chain represents an off-target read in a library built for alpha chains; its size is of limited meaning. The rearrangement links TRBV4-2 to TRBJ2-2; D not certain. The CDR3 length is 13 residues. V lost 2 bases and J 0 bases, leaving 1 base between the germline ends. Germline V gene sequence: CDR1 LGHNA, CDR2 YNFKEQ. The CDR3, as DNA: TGTGCCAGCAGCCAACCGAACACCGGGGAGCTGTTTTTT. Residues: CASSQPNTGELFF.

In this sample, this clonotype turned up many times. This beta chain is off target for a library built for alpha chains, so its abundance means little. V is TRBV21-1 and J is TRBJ1-5. TRBV21-1 is an annotated pseudogene. This CDR3 has 17 residues. This CDR3 is CASIVAFGDYSNQPQHF. The CDR3 bases are TGTGCCAGCATCGTTGCGTTCGGAGACTATAGCAATCAGCCCCAGCATTTT.